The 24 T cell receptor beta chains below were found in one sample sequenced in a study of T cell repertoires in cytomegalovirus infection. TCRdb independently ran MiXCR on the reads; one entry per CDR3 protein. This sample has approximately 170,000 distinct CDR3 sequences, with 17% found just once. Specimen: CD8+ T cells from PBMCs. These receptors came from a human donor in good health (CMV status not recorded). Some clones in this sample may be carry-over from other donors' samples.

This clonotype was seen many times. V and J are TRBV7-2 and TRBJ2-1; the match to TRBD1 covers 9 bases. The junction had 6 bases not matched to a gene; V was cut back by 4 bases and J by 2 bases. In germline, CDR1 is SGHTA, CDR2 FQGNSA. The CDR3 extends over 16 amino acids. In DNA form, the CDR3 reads TGTGCCAGCAGCTCGACAGGGGGTGTTACCTACAATGAGCAGTTCTTC. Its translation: CASSSTGGVTYNEQFF.

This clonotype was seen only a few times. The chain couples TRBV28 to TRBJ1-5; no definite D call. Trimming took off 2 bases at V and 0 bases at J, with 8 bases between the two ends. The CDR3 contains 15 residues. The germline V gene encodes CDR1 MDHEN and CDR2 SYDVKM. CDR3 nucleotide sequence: TGTGCCAGCAGTTTAGTGGCTTCTAGCAATCAGCCCCAGCATTTT. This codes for CASSLVASSNQPQHF. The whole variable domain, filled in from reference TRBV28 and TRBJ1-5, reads DVKVTQSSRYLVKRTGEKVFLECVQDMDHENMFWYRQDPGLGLRLIYFSYDVKMKEKGDIPEGYSVSREKKERFSLILESASTNQTSMYLCASSLVASSNQPQHFGDGTRLSIL.

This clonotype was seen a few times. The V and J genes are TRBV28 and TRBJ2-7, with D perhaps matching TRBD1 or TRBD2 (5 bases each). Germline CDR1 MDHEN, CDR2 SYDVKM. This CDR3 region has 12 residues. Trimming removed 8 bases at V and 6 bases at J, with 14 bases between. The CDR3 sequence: CASSSPRGEQYF. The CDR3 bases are TGTGCCAGCTCCTCCCCGAGGGGCGAGCAGTACTTC.

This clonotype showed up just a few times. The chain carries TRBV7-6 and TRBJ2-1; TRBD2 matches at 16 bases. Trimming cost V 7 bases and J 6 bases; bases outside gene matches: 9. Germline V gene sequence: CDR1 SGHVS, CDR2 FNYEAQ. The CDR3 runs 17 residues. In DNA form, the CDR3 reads TGTGCCAGCACCCCCGGGACTAGCGGGGGGGCCTCCAATGAGCAGTTCTTC. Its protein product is CASTPGTSGGASNEQFF.

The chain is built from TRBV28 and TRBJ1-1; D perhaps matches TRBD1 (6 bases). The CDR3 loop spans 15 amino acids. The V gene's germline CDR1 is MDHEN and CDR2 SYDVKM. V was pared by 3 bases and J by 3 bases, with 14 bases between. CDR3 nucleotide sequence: TGTGCCAGCAGTTTCCAACAGGGCCGAGACACTGAAGCTTTCTTT. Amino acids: CASSFQQGRDTEAFF.

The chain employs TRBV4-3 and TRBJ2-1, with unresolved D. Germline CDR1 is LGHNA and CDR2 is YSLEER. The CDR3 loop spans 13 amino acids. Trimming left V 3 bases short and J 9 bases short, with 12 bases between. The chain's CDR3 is CASSQGIGREQFF. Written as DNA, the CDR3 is TGCGCCAGCAGCCAGGGGATAGGGCGTGAGCAGTTCTTC.

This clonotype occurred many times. The CDR3 sequence: CAVHRDSEETQYF. The CDR3 DNA reads as TGTGCCGTACACCGGGATAGCGAAGAGACCCAGTACTTC. The chain couples TRBV7-2 to TRBJ2-5; tentative D call: TRBD2 (5 bases). Germline V gives CDR1 SGHTA, CDR2 FQGNSA. Trimming took off 11 bases at V and 3 bases at J, with 16 bases between the two ends. The CDR3 sequence is 13 residues long.

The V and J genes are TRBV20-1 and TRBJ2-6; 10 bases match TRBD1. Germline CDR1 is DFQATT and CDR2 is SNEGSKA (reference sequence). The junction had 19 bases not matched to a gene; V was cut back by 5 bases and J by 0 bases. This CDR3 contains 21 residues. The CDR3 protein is CSAPTGGARNKWDSGANVLTF. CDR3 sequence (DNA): TGCAGTGCTCCGACAGGGGGCGCGAGAAATAAGTGGGACTCTGGGGCCAACGTCCTGACTTTC.

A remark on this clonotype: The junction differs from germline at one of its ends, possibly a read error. DNA of the CDR3: TGCAGCGTTGTGAATAGCCGGGAGTACGAACAGTACTTC. Its translation: CSVVNSREYEQYF. The chain employs TRBV29-1 and TRBJ2-7, with D maybe TRBD2 (6 bases). CDR3 length: 13 amino acids. CDR1 is SQVTM and CDR2 is ANQGSEA in the germline V gene.

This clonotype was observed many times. The CDR3 sequence is CASSPRELRQFF. DNA of the CDR3: TGTGCCAGCAGCCCAAGGGAATTGAGGCAGTTCTTC. The gene calls are TRBV7-2 and TRBJ2-1; D gene unclear. V lost 5 bases, J lost 12 bases, and 14 bases lay in between. CDR3 size: 12 residues. Germline values: CDR1 SGHTA, CDR2 FQGNSA.

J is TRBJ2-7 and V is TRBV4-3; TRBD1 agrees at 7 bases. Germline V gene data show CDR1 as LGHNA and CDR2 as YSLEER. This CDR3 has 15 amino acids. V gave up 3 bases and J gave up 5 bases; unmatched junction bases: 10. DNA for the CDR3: TGCGCCAGCAGCCATTTACCCGACAGGGTAGACGAGCAGTACTTC. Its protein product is CASSHLPDRVDEQYF.

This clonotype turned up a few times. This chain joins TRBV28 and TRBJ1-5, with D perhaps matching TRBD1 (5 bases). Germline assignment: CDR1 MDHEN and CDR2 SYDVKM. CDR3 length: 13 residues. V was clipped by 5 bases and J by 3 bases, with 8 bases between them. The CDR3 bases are TGTGCCAGCAGTCCAGGGTACAATCAGCCCCAGCATTTT. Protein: CASSPGYNQPQHF.

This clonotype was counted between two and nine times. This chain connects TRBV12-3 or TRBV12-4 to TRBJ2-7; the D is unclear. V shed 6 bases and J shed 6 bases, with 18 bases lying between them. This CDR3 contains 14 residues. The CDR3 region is CASSPSARSSEQYF. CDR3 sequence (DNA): TGTGCCAGCAGCCCCAGCGCGCGATCTTCCGAGCAGTACTTC.

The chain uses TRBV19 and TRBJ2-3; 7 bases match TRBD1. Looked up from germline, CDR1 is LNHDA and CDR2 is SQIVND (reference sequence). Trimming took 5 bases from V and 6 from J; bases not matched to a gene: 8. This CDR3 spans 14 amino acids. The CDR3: CASSPDRAPDTQYF. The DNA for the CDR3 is TGTGCCAGTAGTCCCGACAGGGCCCCTGATACGCAGTATTTT.

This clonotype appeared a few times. This CDR3 is CASSLATGAYGYTF. The CDR3, as DNA: TGTGCCAGCAGCTTAGCGACGGGGGCGTATGGCTACACCTTC. The chain uses TRBV7-9 and TRBJ1-2; D is perhaps TRBD1 (6 bases). Trimming stripped 0 bases from V and 5 bases from J, with 10 bases between. The germline V gene has CDR1 SEHNR and CDR2 FQNEAQ (reference sequence). The CDR3 loop spans 14 amino acids.

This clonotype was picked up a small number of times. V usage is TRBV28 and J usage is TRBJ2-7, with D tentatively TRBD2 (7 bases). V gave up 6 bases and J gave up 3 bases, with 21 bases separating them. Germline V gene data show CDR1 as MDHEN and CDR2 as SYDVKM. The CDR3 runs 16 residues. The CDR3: CASSSTRGAQSYEQYF. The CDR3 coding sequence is TGTGCCAGCAGCAGCACCCGGGGGGCGCAAAGCTACGAGCAGTACTTC.

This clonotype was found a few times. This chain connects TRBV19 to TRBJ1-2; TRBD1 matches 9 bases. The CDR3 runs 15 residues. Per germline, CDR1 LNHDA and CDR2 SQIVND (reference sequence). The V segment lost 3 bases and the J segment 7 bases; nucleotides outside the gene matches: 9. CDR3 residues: CASSIIRDRVSGYTF. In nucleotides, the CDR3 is TGTGCCAGTAGTATCATCCGGGACAGGGTTTCTGGCTACACCTTC.

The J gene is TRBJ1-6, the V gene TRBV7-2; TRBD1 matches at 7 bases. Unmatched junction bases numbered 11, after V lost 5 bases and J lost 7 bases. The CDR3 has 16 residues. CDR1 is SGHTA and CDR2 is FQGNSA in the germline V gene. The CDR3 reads CASSAVPGQENSPLHF. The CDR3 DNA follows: TGTGCCAGCAGCGCGGTCCCAGGACAGGAGAATTCACCCCTCCACTTT.

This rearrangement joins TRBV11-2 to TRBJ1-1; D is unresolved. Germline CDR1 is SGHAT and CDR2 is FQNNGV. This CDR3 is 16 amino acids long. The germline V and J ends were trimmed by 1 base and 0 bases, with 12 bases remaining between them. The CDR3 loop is CASSLGWKYLNTEAFF. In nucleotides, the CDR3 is TGTGCCAGCAGCTTAGGGTGGAAGTACCTGAACACTGAAGCTTTCTTT. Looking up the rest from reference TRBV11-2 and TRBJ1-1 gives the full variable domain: EAGVAQSPRYKIIEKRQSVAFWCNPISGHATLYWYQQILGQGPKLLIQFQNNGVVDDSQLPKDRFSAERLKGVDSTLKIQPAKLEDSAVYLCASSLGWKYLNTEAFFGQGTRLTVV.

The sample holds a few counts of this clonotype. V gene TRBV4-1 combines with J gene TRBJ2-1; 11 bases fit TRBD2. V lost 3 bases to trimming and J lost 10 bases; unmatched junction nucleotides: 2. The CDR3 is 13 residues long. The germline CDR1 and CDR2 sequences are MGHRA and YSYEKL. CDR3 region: CASSQGTSGEQFF. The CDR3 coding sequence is TGCGCCAGCAGCCAGGGGACTAGCGGAGAGCAGTTCTTC.

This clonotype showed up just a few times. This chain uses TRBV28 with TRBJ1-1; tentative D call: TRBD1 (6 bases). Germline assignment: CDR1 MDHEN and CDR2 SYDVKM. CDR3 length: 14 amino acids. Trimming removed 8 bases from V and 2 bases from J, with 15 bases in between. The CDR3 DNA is TGTGCCAGCTGCGTCCCGGGGACAAACACTGAAGCTTTCTTT. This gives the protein CASCVPGTNTEAFF.

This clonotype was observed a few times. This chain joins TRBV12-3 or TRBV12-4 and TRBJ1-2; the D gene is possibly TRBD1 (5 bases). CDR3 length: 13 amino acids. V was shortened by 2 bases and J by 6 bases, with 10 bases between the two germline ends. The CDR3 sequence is CASSLQGSDGYTF. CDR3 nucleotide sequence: TGTGCCAGCAGTTTACAGGGTTCGGATGGCTACACCTTC.

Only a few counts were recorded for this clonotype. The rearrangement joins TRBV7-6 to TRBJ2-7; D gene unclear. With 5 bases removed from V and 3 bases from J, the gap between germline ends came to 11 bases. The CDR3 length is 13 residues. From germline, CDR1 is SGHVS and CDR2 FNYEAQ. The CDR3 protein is CASSPDANYEQYF. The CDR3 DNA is TGTGCCAGCAGCCCCGACGCCAACTACGAGCAGTACTTC.

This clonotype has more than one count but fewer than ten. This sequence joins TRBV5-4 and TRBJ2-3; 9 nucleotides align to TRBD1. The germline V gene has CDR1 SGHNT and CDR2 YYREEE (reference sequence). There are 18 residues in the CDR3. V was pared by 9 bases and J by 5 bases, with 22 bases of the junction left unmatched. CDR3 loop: CAIPGTGSRGATEDTQYF. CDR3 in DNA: TGTGCCATCCCCGGGACAGGGTCGAGGGGAGCAACCGAAGATACGCAGTATTTT.